These 15 T cell receptor beta chains came from one sample sequenced in a study of shared clonotypes between healthy human individuals. Here immunoSEQ multiplex PCR was the method, and the copy in TCRdb shows in-frame clones only, minus some. The table lists 2,500,000 or so clones, roughly 92% of them singletons, with more than 0.35% in the top ten. The sample taken for sequencing was naive CD4+ T cells from PBMCs. Subset specified: CD45RA+ positively selected. Receptors originate from a man younger than 30 in good health. Some clones in this sample may be carry-over from other donors' samples.

This clone has only a few counts. The rearrangement links TRBV27 to TRBJ1-1; D ambiguous. The V end was cut by 8 bases, the J end by 0 bases, with 10 bases between. This CDR3 has 13 residues. CDR1 is MNHEY and CDR2 is SMNVEV in the germline V gene (reference sequence). In DNA form, the CDR3 reads TGTGCCAGCCCCGGAGAGTTGAACACTGAAGCTTTCTTT. Its translation: CASPGELNTEAFF.

The chain has TRBV29-1 and TRBJ2-7, with TRBD1 matching 8 bases. Germline V CDR1 and CDR2: SQVTM, ANQGSEA. This CDR3 is 12 amino acids long. J gave up 6 bases and V 4 bases, and 5 bases lay outside the gene matches. The CDR3 nucleotides read TGCAGCGTTGGTGCAGGGGGCCGCGAGCAGTACTTC. It encodes CSVGAGGREQYF.

The J gene is TRBJ2-3, the V gene TRBV6-1, with D perhaps TRBD2 (6 bases). The CDR3 length is 12 residues. V lost 4 bases and J 10 bases, leaving 12 bases between the germline ends. Germline CDR1 is MNHNS and CDR2 is SASEGT. The CDR3 DNA is TGTGCCAGCAGTGTCGACCGCGGGGCGCAGTATTTT. It is translated as CASSVDRGAQYF.

The rearrangement links TRBV7-2 to TRBJ2-1, with D possibly matching TRBD2 (6 bases). Germline assignment: CDR1 SGHTA and CDR2 FQGNSA. The CDR3 sequence is 14 residues long. Trimming stripped 3 bases from V and 11 bases from J, with 17 bases between. The CDR3 loop reads CASSFETSTMKQFF. In DNA form, the CDR3 reads TGTGCCAGCAGCTTTGAGACTAGTACAATGAAGCAGTTCTTC.

This rearrangement joins TRBV2 to TRBJ2-6, with D unclear. The V end lost 7 bases, the J end lost 2 bases, and 12 bases lay between the germline ends. This CDR3 region has 15 residues. CDR1 and CDR2 from the germline V gene are SNHLY and FYNNEI. The CDR3 region has the DNA TGTGCCAGCACTAAAGAGAGTGCTGGGGCCAACGTCCTGACTTTC. Encoded protein: CASTKESAGANVLTF.

The chain is built from TRBV9 and TRBJ1-2; 7 bases align to TRBD1. CDR1 is SGDLS, CDR2 YYNGEE, per germline. The CDR3 spans 15 residues. V gave up 0 bases and J gave up 4 bases; unmatched junction bases: 6. For the CDR3, the DNA is TGTGCCAGCAGCGTAGCAGGGACAGTTACCTATGGCTACACCTTC. Its translation is CASSVAGTVTYGYTF.

V usage is TRBV7-2 and J usage is TRBJ2-7; 9 bases fit TRBD2. This CDR3 region has 14 residues. The germline CDR1 and CDR2 sequences are SGHTA and FQGNSA. Trimming at V came to 5 bases and at J to 6 bases, leaving 8 bases not matched to a gene. The CDR3, as DNA: TGTGCCAGCAGCCCGGGACTAGCAAGGGGCGAGCAGTACTTC. Protein sequence: CASSPGLARGEQYF.

This clone was observed a single time. The V gene is TRBV11-2, the J gene TRBJ2-7, with 7 bases aligning to TRBD2. The CDR3 extends over 16 amino acids. After removal of 5 bases from V and 5 bases from J, the junction contained 15 bases not matched to a gene. Germline V gene lookup returns CDR1 SGHAT and CDR2 FQNNGV. The DNA of the CDR3 is TGTGCCAGCAGCCATAGACTAGCCTCGACCTTCCACGAGCAGTACTTC. Its translation: CASSHRLASTFHEQYF.

The J gene is TRBJ1-2, the V gene TRBV28; D might be TRBD1 (6 bases). Looked up from germline, CDR1 is MDHEN and CDR2 is SYDVKM. V was cut by 3 bases and J by 8 bases, with 13 bases left in between. The CDR3 has 13 residues. CDR3 coding DNA: TGTGCCAGCAGTTTGCAGCCAGGGGCCGGCTACACCTTC. Its protein is CASSLQPGAGYTF.

J is TRBJ2-3 and V is TRBV9; 12 bases match TRBD2. This CDR3 is 15 amino acids long. Losses at the gene ends were 3 bases for V and 4 bases for J; bases not matched to a gene: 3. Germline CDR1 reads SGDLS; CDR2 reads YYNGEE. CDR3 residues: CASSASGRGADTQYF. The CDR3 bases are TGTGCCAGCAGCGCTAGCGGGAGGGGGGCAGATACGCAGTATTTT.

The chain recombines TRBV9 with TRBJ2-7, with D unresolved. The V gene's germline CDR1 is SGDLS and CDR2 YYNGEE. This CDR3 spans 14 amino acids. Deletions cut 3 bases from V and 2 bases from J, with 12 bases between. CDR3 in DNA: TGTGCCAGCAGCGCCGGACCTATACCCTACGAGCAGTACTTC. Protein product: CASSAGPIPYEQYF. The whole variable domain, remainder taken from reference TRBV9 and TRBJ2-7, is DSGVTQTPKHLITATGQRVTLRCSPRSGDLSVYWYQQSLDQGLQFLIQYYNGEERAKGNILERFSAQQFPDLHSELNLSSLELGDSALYFCASSAGPIPYEQYFGPGTRLTVT.

The chain is built from TRBV30 and TRBJ2-5; D not certain. Matching the DNA end better, TRBJ2-7 makes the J call doubtful. The CDR3 has 12 residues. The V gene's germline CDR1 is GTSNPN and CDR2 SVGIG (reference sequence). CDR3 nucleotide sequence: TGTGCCTGGAGTGTACAAGGGTACGAGCAGTACTTC. Protein product: CAWSVQGYEQYF.

The chain carries TRBV5-4 and TRBJ2-6; D unresolved. The germline V gene encodes CDR1 SGHNT and CDR2 YYREEE (reference sequence). This CDR3 has 14 residues. Trimming left V 5 bases short and J 1 base short, with 7 bases between. The CDR3 DNA reads as TGTGCCAGCAGTATACCTTCTGGGGCCAACGTCCTGACTTTC. Translated: CASSIPSGANVLTF.

The V call is TRBV7-9, the J call TRBJ1-4; no firm D call. The germline gives CDR1 SEHNR, CDR2 FQNEAQ (reference sequence). The V end lost 7 bases, the J end lost 17 bases, and 20 bases lay between the germline ends. The CDR3 sequence is 12 residues long. CDR3 in amino acids: CASTRDGVTSFF. The CDR3 bases are TGTGCCAGCACTCGCGACGGGGTGACGAGTTTTTTT.

V and J are TRBV23-1 and TRBJ1-2; 11 bases agree with TRBD1. TRBV23-1 is noted as an ORF with a role that remains uncertain. Trimming at V came to 9 bases and at J to 4 bases, leaving 10 bases not matched to a gene. This CDR3 contains 15 residues. CDR3 in DNA: TGCGCCAGTCACCGGGACAGGGGGACGGGCTATGGCTACACCTTC. Its translation: CASHRDRGTGYGYTF.